The 10 T cell receptor beta chains presented below share a single source sample, sequenced in a study of beta chain features in type 1 diabetes (dated by TCRdb to 2016 to 2018). The method behind the library was the immunoSEQ multiplex PCR assay. The High Capacity cDNA Reverse Transcription Kit was used to reverse transcribe all of the isolated RNA, meaning that expressed TCRB transcripts were what got sequenced. TCRdb took this table from immuneACCESS and kept in-frame rearrangements with V and J called. Such tables lack part of the clones; where checked against another copy, unresolved V genes explain under half of the gap, and the rest is unexplained. In all, the sample holds 600,000 to 700,000 clones, and around 12% of those were seen once. The ten biggest clones cover about 0.11% of the sample. Their recognized antigens are unknown. Overall study results and their limits: A moderate but significant shortening of TCRB CDR3 length was observed in type 1 diabetes patients in all four CD4+ subsets.

Material for sequencing was naive CD4+ T cells from blood. Interpreted using the paper, the cell subset or site label stands for: true naive CD4+ T cells. Every receptor here comes from a man aged 25 to 40 with type 1 diabetes.

This clone was detected a few times. The chain combines TRBV5-4 with TRBJ2-3, with TRBD2 identical over 7 bases. This CDR3 is 16 amino acids long. Unmatched junction bases numbered 8, after V lost 3 bases and J lost 1 base. The germline V gene encodes CDR1 SGHNT and CDR2 YYREEE (reference sequence). CDR3 coding DNA: TGTGCCAGCAGCTCTAATAGCGGGCGAGGCACAGATACGCAGTATTTT. Protein: CASSSNSGRGTDTQYF.

The rearrangement links TRBV29-1 to TRBJ2-1; 8 bases are shared with TRBD2. J gave up 8 bases and V 5 bases, and 14 bases lay outside the gene matches. In germline, CDR1 is SQVTM, CDR2 ANQGSEA. This CDR3 region has 15 residues. CDR3 nucleotide sequence: TGCAGCGTTAAGGGAGGCGGGGGGCCCTTATATGAGCAGTTCTTC. Translating it yields CSVKGGGGPLYEQFF.

The V and J genes are TRBV28 and TRBJ2-5, with TRBD2 matching over 9 bases. J gave up 6 bases and V 1 base, and 6 bases lay outside the gene matches. The CDR3 loop spans 15 amino acids. The germline gives CDR1 MDHEN, CDR2 SYDVKM. DNA for the CDR3: TGTGCCAGCAGTTTATCGGGCGGGGGGGCCAAGACCCAGTACTTC. Amino acid sequence: CASSLSGGGAKTQYF. Supplemented by reference TRBV28 and TRBJ2-5, the full variable domain reads DVKVTQSSRYLVKRTGEKVFLECVQDMDHENMFWYRQDPGLGLRLIYFSYDVKMKEKGDIPEGYSVSREKKERFSLILESASTNQTSMYLCASSLSGGGAKTQYFGPGTRLLVL.

In this sample, this clone turned up once. This chain uses TRBV2 with TRBJ2-3, with 8 bases matching TRBD2. The CDR3 is 14 amino acids. V was pared by 3 bases and J by 6 bases, with 5 bases of the junction left unmatched. CDR1 and CDR2 (germline): SNHLY, FYNNEI. The CDR3 spells CASSEGGRLDTQYF. CDR3 DNA: TGTGCCAGCAGTGAGGGCGGGAGGCTGGATACGCAGTATTTT.

The chain recombines TRBV6-1 with TRBJ2-4; D may be TRBD1 or TRBD2 (6 bases each). CDR3 length: 15 amino acids. CDR1 and CDR2 from the germline V gene are MNHNS and SASEGT. V lost 6 bases, J lost 3 bases, and 15 bases lay in between. The CDR3 region is CASRSGGAGKNIQYF. The CDR3 DNA sequence: TGTGCCAGCAGGTCCGGGGGCGCTGGCAAAAACATTCAGTACTTC.

This clone was counted a few times. This chain joins TRBV6-5 and TRBJ2-3; possible D gene TRBD1, 6 bases. Germline V lookup: CDR1 MNHEY, CDR2 SVGAGI. The CDR3 spans 14 residues. V lost 2 bases and J 6 bases, leaving 12 bases between the germline ends. Here the CDR3 reads CASSYARGGDTQYF. DNA of the CDR3: TGTGCCAGCAGTTACGCCAGGGGTGGGGATACGCAGTATTTT.

J is TRBJ2-7 and V is TRBV7-9; D might be TRBD2 (5 bases). V gave up 3 bases and J gave up 1 base, with 16 bases separating them. Germline values: CDR1 SEHNR, CDR2 FQNEAQ (reference sequence). The CDR3 is made up of 16 amino acids. The CDR3 nucleotides are TGTGCCAGCAGCTTGTCTACGAGTAGCGCATCCTACGAGCAGTACTTC. Amino acid sequence: CASSLSTSSASYEQYF.

This clone has only a few counts. The rearrangement joins TRBV27 to TRBJ2-6; D might be TRBD1 (5 bases). Trimming cost V 2 bases and J 0 bases, with 11 bases left between them. The germline V gene has CDR1 MNHEY and CDR2 SMNVEV (reference sequence). This CDR3 contains 17 residues. The CDR3 spells CASSLDSDFSGANVLTF. CDR3 DNA sequence: TGTGCCAGCAGTTTAGACAGCGATTTCTCTGGGGCCAACGTCCTGACTTTC. The whole variable domain, filled in from reference TRBV27 and TRBJ2-6, reads EAQVTQNPRYLITVTGKKLTVTCSQNMNHEYMSWYRQDPGLGLRQIYYSMNVEVTDKGDVPEGYKVSRKEKRNFPLILESPSPNQTSLYFCASSLDSDFSGANVLTFGAGSRLTVL.

The chain combines TRBV6-1 with TRBJ2-5; D is undetermined. Germline loops: CDR1 MNHNS, CDR2 SASEGT. The CDR3 covers 13 residues. Trimming shortened V by 8 bases and J by 0 bases, and 10 bases separated the two germline ends. The DNA for the CDR3 is TGTGCCAGCGGGGAACCCAACCAAGAGACCCAGTACTTC. Amino acid sequence: CASGEPNQETQYF.

In its sample, this clone was seen a few times. The rearrangement links TRBV7-8 to TRBJ2-3; D is uncertain. CDR1 and CDR2 from the germline V gene are SGHVS and FQNEAQ. V was shortened by 4 bases and J by 7 bases, with 9 bases between the two germline ends. The CDR3 consists of 12 residues. CDR3 region: CASSSTTHTQYF. CDR3 sequence (DNA): TGTGCCAGCAGCTCGACGACCCATACGCAGTATTTT. Full variable domain (outside the CDR3, taken from reference TRBV7-8 and TRBJ2-3): GAGVSQSPRYKVAKRGQDVALRCDPISGHVSLFWYQQALGQGPEFLTYFQNEAQLDKSGLPSDRFFAERPEGSVSTLKIQRTQQEDSAVYLCASSSTTHTQYFGPGTRLTVL.